A selection of T cell receptor beta chains follows, all from one sample in a study of OX40 agonist ivuxolimab in advanced cancers. Only in-frame clones appear in the TCRdb table, and some are missing; sequencing was by immunoSEQ multiplex PCR. This table has about 81,000 clones, about 93% appearing once. Sequenced material: CD4+ or CD8+ T cells sorted from blood, taken in a trial of the OX40 agonist ivuxolimab. The receptors originated from an adult with an advanced solid tumor such as melanoma, head and neck, liver or kidney cancer. Both conserved end residues are trimmed from each CDR3.

J gene	V gene	CDR3 length	CDR3 protein
TRBJ1-6	TRBV4-3	15	ASSQVAGGDYNSPLH
TRBJ1-1	TRBV4-3	11	ASSQVGNTEAF
TRBJ2-5	TRBV7-3	16	ASSLSSGTSRGQETQY
TRBJ1-1	TRBV2	14	AKSMTPQGADTEAF
TRBJ1-5	TRBV19	11	ASTIGGFQPQH
TRBJ2-1	TRBV7-9	16	ASSTGLADVSSYNEQF
TRBJ2-5	TRBV19	14	ASSAHSGGIQETQY
TRBJ2-7	TRBV29-1	12	SVSQGRTTYEQY
TRBJ1-2	TRBV10-3	12	AISGTAHNYGYT
TRBJ2-1	TRBV7-2	13	ASSLGTSAYNEQF
TRBJ1-4	TRBV10-3	14	AISEVSRGPNEKLF
TRBJ2-1	TRBV28	13	ASSLFRGTYNEQF
TRBJ2-1	TRBV11-2	13	ASSLEQGRWNEQF
TRBJ2-1	TRBV27	13	ASSLQGGPYNEQF
TRBJ1-1	TRBV5-4	10	ASSPSDTEAF
TRBJ1-1	TRBV7-9	12	ASSPPSQGPEAF
TRBJ2-7	TRBV15	12	ATSRDRGSYEQY
TRBJ1-1	TRBV27	14	ASRLTGGTTNTEAF
TRBJ2-3	TRBV4-1	14	ASSPDDSPPTDTQY
TRBJ2-1	TRBV4-1	13	ASSQGAGRLDEQF
TRBJ2-6	TRBV6-1	13	AMGQALSGANVLT
TRBJ2-7	TRBV25-1	14	ASSEDQVPAILEQY
TRBJ2-7	TRBV7-2	12	ASSLDSVYYEQY
TRBJ2-7	TRBV25-1	12	ASSFLGLDYEQY
TRBJ2-3	TRBV28	12	ASRRLAGADTQY
TRBJ2-7	TRBV27	11	ASSLSGVHEQY
TRBJ2-5	TRBV11-2	12	ASSLDPDQETQY
TRBJ2-1	TRBV4-3	17	ASSQDQIGTSGRGDEQF
TRBJ2-7	TRBV5-8	11	ASSLGTFYEQY
TRBJ1-6	TRBV2	10	ASKNWDSPLH
TRBJ2-2	TRBV13	13	ASTEGLVSTGELF
TRBJ1-4	TRBV10-3	11	ATQAATNEKLF
TRBJ1-2	TRBV7-9	15	ASSLEERAGVNYGYT
TRBJ2-7	TRBV27	12	ASSYSGSFVGQY
TRBJ2-2	TRBV7-6	13	ASSHQQGSSGELF
TRBJ2-7	TRBV29-1	11	SVQFGASYEQY
TRBJ2-4	TRBV9	12	ASSVGESKNIQY
TRBJ2-3	TRBV30	10	AWAGGTDTQY
TRBJ2-7	TRBV28	13	ASMEEVSGRYEQY
TRBJ2-7	TRBV2	13	ASSEGPGVSYEQY
TRBJ2-7	TRBV30	10	AWSRQGYEQY
TRBJ2-1	TRBV7-6	16	ASSLGAGTGTGSNEQF
TRBJ1-6	TRBV11-2	16	ASSSAFSGGSYNSPLH
TRBJ2-3	TRBV5-6	14	ASSLLGQAPTDTQY
TRBJ1-1	TRBV6-5	12	ASSYQAPNTEAF
TRBJ1-1	TRBV11-2	13	ASSLGPGLNTEAF
TRBJ1-2	TRBV13	10	ASSLGDYGYT
TRBJ1-1	TRBV27	14	ASSVESEGTNTEAF
TRBJ2-4	TRBV9	14	ASSVDGEWGKNIQY
TRBJ2-7	TRBV27	12	ASSLARGVGEQY
TRBJ1-2	TRBV7-9	12	ASSPSGEDYGYT
TRBJ2-1	TRBV6-1	12	ASSEAGPPSEQF